This entry lists 22 T cell receptor beta chains sequenced from one sample in a study of identical twins. In TCRdb, the 5' RACE reads were re-called with MiXCR into one record per CDR3 protein. The repertoire holds 1.5 million to 2 million distinct CDR3 sequences, with under 35% as singletons. The specimen sequenced was cord blood. The receptors stem from a newborn girl in good health.

The chain has TRBV7-2 and TRBJ2-7, with 11 bases that match TRBD2. The CDR3 has 15 amino acids. J gave up 4 bases and V 5 bases, and 7 bases lay outside the gene matches. In germline, CDR1 is SGHTA, CDR2 FQGNSA. The DNA for the CDR3 is TGTGCCAGCAGCCCCACGACTAGCGGGAAATACGAGCAGTACTTC. This sequence encodes CASSPTTSGKYEQYF.

This clonotype came up a few times. This chain joins TRBV4-1 and TRBJ2-3, with 8 bases identical to TRBD2. The V and J ends lost 3 bases and 0 bases, in that order; junction bases with no gene match: 5. Germline CDR1 reads MGHRA; CDR2 reads YSYEKL. This CDR3 comprises 16 residues. The CDR3 is CASSHWGLESTDTQYF. The CDR3 nucleotides are TGCGCCAGCAGCCATTGGGGACTAGAAAGCACAGATACGCAGTATTTT.

V is TRBV20-1 and J is TRBJ2-1; 11 bases are shared with TRBD1. The length of the CDR3 is 16 residues. J lost 9 bases, V lost 3 bases, and 13 bases had no gene match. CDR1 is DFQATT, CDR2 SNEGSKA, per germline (reference sequence). Here the CDR3 reads CSARKQPGTGGAEQFF. The CDR3 bases are TGCAGTGCTAGGAAACAACCCGGGACAGGGGGAGCTGAGCAGTTCTTC.

The chain couples TRBV5-1 to TRBJ2-2, with D perhaps TRBD1 or TRBD2 (5 bases each). Trimming stripped 2 bases from V and 0 bases from J, with 11 bases between. CDR3 length: 16 residues. Germline lookup yields CDR1 SGHRS and CDR2 YFSETQ. The CDR3 DNA follows: TGCGCCAGCAGCTTCAGTATGGGGGCGAACACCGGGGAGCTGTTTTTT. It is translated as CASSFSMGANTGELFF.

This clonotype was picked up a small number of times. This chain uses TRBV4-1 with TRBJ1-4; D is unclear. V dropped 1 base and J dropped 3 bases, with 15 bases sitting between them. This CDR3 has 17 amino acids. Germline V lookup: CDR1 MGHRA, CDR2 YSYEKL. CDR3 coding DNA: TGCGCCAGCAGCCAAGTCAGTGGCACCGCTTCTAATGAAAAACTGTTTTTT. It specifies CASSQVSGTASNEKLFF.

The CDR3 sequence is CASSYLPGELFF. CDR3 coding DNA: TGTGCCAGCAGTTACCTCCCCGGGGAGCTGTTTTTT. The chain employs TRBV7-6 and TRBJ2-2; D not resolved. V was shortened by 6 bases and J by 6 bases, with 8 bases between the two germline ends. Germline V gene lookup returns CDR1 SGHVS and CDR2 FNYEAQ. The CDR3 is made up of 12 amino acids. The full variable domain, in which reference TRBV7-6 and TRBJ2-2 provide the parts outside the CDR3, is GAGVSQSPRYKVTKRGQDVALRCDPISGHVSLYWYRQALGQGPEFLTYFNYEAQQDKSGLPNDRFSAERPEGSISTLTIQRTEQRDSAMYRCASSYLPGELFFGEGSRLTVL.

The gene calls are TRBV6-4 and TRBJ2-7, with D possibly matching TRBD2 (6 bases). The V gene's germline CDR1 is MRHNA and CDR2 SNTAGT. The CDR3 is 13 amino acids. Trimming left V 7 bases short and J 4 bases short, with 14 bases between. Written as DNA, the CDR3 is TGTGCCAGCACAGCAATGGAGGGGTACGAGCAGTACTTC. Encoded protein: CASTAMEGYEQYF.

The chain couples TRBV10-3 to TRBJ1-1, with D hard to call. Deletions cut 3 bases from V and 4 bases from J, with 6 bases between. This CDR3 spans 12 amino acids. The germline V gene encodes CDR1 ENHRY and CDR2 SYGVKD. For the CDR3, the DNA is TGTGCCATCAGTGATTGGGGCACTGAAGCTTTCTTT. It codes for CAISDWGTEAFF.

This clonotype occurred a few times. The chain is built from TRBV6-1 and TRBJ1-1; D remains unclear. Germline assignment: CDR1 MNHNS and CDR2 SASEGT. The CDR3 spans 14 residues. V dropped 1 base and J dropped 1 base, with 7 bases sitting between them. The CDR3 sequence: CASSEGTPNTEAFF. CDR3 nucleotides: TGTGCCAGCAGTGAAGGGACTCCGAACACTGAAGCTTTCTTT.

The chain links TRBV2 to TRBJ2-7; the match to TRBD2 covers 7 bases. Trimming took 6 bases from V and 2 from J; bases not matched to a gene: 10. Germline V lookup: CDR1 SNHLY, CDR2 FYNNEI. The CDR3 totals 15 residues. The CDR3 spells CASRETSEGTYEQYF. The CDR3 bases are TGTGCCAGCAGGGAAACTAGCGAGGGGACCTACGAGCAGTACTTC.

The J gene is TRBJ1-1, the V gene TRBV25-1, with 8 positions matching TRBD1. The germline V gene has CDR1 MGHDK and CDR2 SYGVNS. V trimming: 6 bases; J trimming: 3 bases; junction bases outside the gene matches: 3. The CDR3 has 13 residues. CDR3 in DNA: TGTGCCAGCAGACACAGGGGGGACACTGAAGCTTTCTTT. Translation: CASRHRGDTEAFF.

The rearrangement joins TRBV3-1 to TRBJ2-7; D is unresolved. CDR3 length: 17 amino acids. Germline CDR1 LGHDT, CDR2 YNNKEL (reference sequence). Trimming cost V 1 base and J 4 bases, with 20 bases left between them. In DNA form, the CDR3 reads TGTGCCAGCAGCCAAGGGGTTGAGTTACTGGGCTGGTACGAGCAGTACTTC. Translated, it gives CASSQGVELLGWYEQYF.

There are a few counts of this clonotype. CDR3 residues: CASSQDPGEYRYTF. The CDR3 nucleotides are TGCGCCAGCAGCCAAGATCCTGGGGAATATCGCTACACCTTC. J is TRBJ1-2 and V is TRBV4-1; D gene ambiguous. Germline CDR1 reads MGHRA; CDR2 reads YSYEKL. The CDR3 runs to 14 residues. V shed 0 bases and J shed 9 bases, with 14 bases lying between them.

This clonotype showed up just a few times. The rearrangement uses TRBV4-1 and TRBJ1-6; a possible D gene is TRBD1 (6 bases). The CDR3 is 18 residues long. In germline, CDR1 is MGHRA, CDR2 YSYEKL. V was pared by 0 bases and J by 10 bases, with 22 bases between. For the CDR3, the DNA is TGCGCCAGCAGCCAAGAAGCTCACAGGGCGACTTTGGGATCACCCCTCCACTTT. It is translated as CASSQEAHRATLGSPLHF.

This clonotype was counted a few times. This chain connects TRBV4-2 to TRBJ2-7; D not certain. Germline CDR1 and CDR2: LGHNA and YNFKEQ. Trimming took 1 base from V and 1 from J, leaving 11 bases between them. CDR3 length equals 15 residues. The CDR3 sequence is CASSQVAKRSYEQYF. Here the CDR3 DNA reads TGTGCCAGCAGCCAAGTCGCGAAGCGTTCCTACGAGCAGTACTTC.

A few counts support this clonotype. V gene TRBV5-1 combines with J gene TRBJ1-2, with TRBD1 matching over 7 bases. Per the germline V gene, CDR1 is SGHRS and CDR2 is YFSETQ. Trimming took 4 bases from V and 2 from J; bases not matched to a gene: 17. The CDR3 contains 18 residues. The CDR3 loop reads CASSGRGDSRTLNYGYTF. The CDR3 DNA follows: TGCGCCAGCAGCGGTCGTGGGGACAGCCGAACACTAAACTATGGCTACACCTTC. Combining the CDR3 with reference TRBV5-1 and TRBJ1-2 gives the whole variable domain KAGVTQTPRYLIKTRGQQVTLSCSPISGHRSVSWYQQTPGQGLQFLFEYFSETQRNKGNFPGRFSGRQFSNSRSEMNVSTLELGDSALYLCASSGRGDSRTLNYGYTFGSGTRLTVV.

The chain is built from TRBV4-1 and TRBJ2-3; 8 bases are a match to TRBD2. V lost 2 bases to trimming and J lost 5 bases; unmatched junction nucleotides: 12. Germline-derived CDR1 and CDR2 are MGHRA and YSYEKL. This CDR3 spans 17 amino acids. This CDR3 is CASSQRSTGLVIDTQYF. The CDR3 coding sequence is TGCGCCAGCAGCCAAAGGTCCACGGGACTAGTTATAGATACGCAGTATTTT.

The chain combines TRBV12-5 with TRBJ1-2; possible D gene TRBD1, 5 bases. The CDR3 extends over 13 amino acids. Trimming took 6 bases from V and 1 from J, leaving 9 bases between them. Germline V CDR1 and CDR2: LGHNT, FRNRAP. DNA of the CDR3: TGTGCTAGTGGGGTCGACAGTAACTATGGCTACACCTTC. Its translation: CASGVDSNYGYTF.

Many counts were recorded for this clonotype. The DNA for the CDR3 is TGTGCCAGCAGTTTCGAGGGTAATCAGCCCCAGCATTTT. Protein sequence: CASSFEGNQPQHF. The chain joins TRBV12-3 or TRBV12-4 to TRBJ1-5; no firm D call. This CDR3 contains 13 residues. V was pared by 3 bases and J by 4 bases, with 7 bases between.

The chain joins TRBV10-3 to TRBJ2-7, with 9 bases fitting TRBD1. CDR1 is ENHRY and CDR2 is SYGVKD in the germline V gene. The CDR3 has 14 amino acids. V trimming: 6 bases; J trimming: 1 base; junction bases outside the gene matches: 4. As DNA, the CDR3 is TGTGCCATCAGGGGGGACAGGGTTTCCTACGAGCAGTACTTC. It encodes CAIRGDRVSYEQYF.

The J gene is TRBJ2-1, the V gene TRBV6-2 or TRBV6-3, with 7 bases matching TRBD2. Germline CDR1 is MNHEY and CDR2 is SVGEGT. The CDR3 loop spans 17 amino acids. The junction had 16 bases not matched to a gene; V was cut back by 4 bases and J by 7 bases. The CDR3 loop reads CASSLFLRDYLLNEQFF. The CDR3 nucleotides are TGTGCCAGCAGTTTATTCCTCCGGGACTACCTACTGAATGAGCAGTTCTTC.

This clonotype was counted at least ten times. The chain carries TRBV7-9 and TRBJ2-5; perhaps TRBD1 as D (5 bases). The last part of the DNA fits TRBJ2-3 better; the J call may be wrong. This CDR3 is 12 amino acids long. Germline lookup yields CDR1 SEHNR and CDR2 FQNEAQ (reference sequence). The CDR3, as DNA: TGTGCCAGCAGCTCAGGGTTGGGTACGCAGTATTTT. This gives the protein CASSSGLGTQYF.